The 4 T cell receptor beta chains below were found in one sample sequenced in a study of cytomegalovirus exposure and HLA in healthy donors. Amplification used 60 Vbeta primers and 13 Jbeta primers. The assay was immunoSEQ multiplex PCR, and TCRdb's table has in-frame clones only and misses some. The sample holds 110,000 to 150,000 clones, 70% to 75% seen once. The source material was PBMCs. The receptors were sampled from a woman aged 25-40 years in good health and CMV-seronegative.

The V call is TRBV9, the J call TRBJ2-3; a weak D match, TRBD2 (6 bases). The germline CDR1 and CDR2 sequences are SGDLS and YYNGEE. With 2 bases removed from V and 6 bases from J, the gap between germline ends came to 10 bases. The CDR3 length is 13 residues. The CDR3 here is CASSVGGEDTQYF. DNA of the CDR3: TGTGCCAGCAGCGTGGGAGGAGAGGATACGCAGTATTTT.

This chain connects TRBV5-4 to TRBJ2-5, with 10 bases that match TRBD2. Unmatched junction bases numbered 14, after V lost 7 bases and J lost 5 bases. The V gene's germline CDR1 is SGHNT and CDR2 YYREEE (reference sequence). The CDR3 spans 16 residues. For the CDR3, the DNA is TGTGCCAGCCACGCAGGGGCTAGCGGGAGCTTGGAGACCCAGTACTTC. Its translation: CASHAGASGSLETQYF.

The chain is built from TRBV4-1 and TRBJ2-7; D not resolved. Germline V gene data show CDR1 as MGHRA and CDR2 as YSYEKL. V lost 1 base and J lost 0, with 16 bases in between. The CDR3 runs 17 residues. In DNA form, the CDR3 reads TGCGCCAGCAGCCAAGGGTTGAGCGTCTTACGCTCCTACGAGCAGTACTTC. This codes for CASSQGLSVLRSYEQYF.

Concerning this clone itself: Other nucleotide sequences in the sample specify the same CDR3. The chain links TRBV30 to TRBJ2-2, with 7 bases aligning to TRBD1. The CDR3 has 12 residues. V lost 4 bases and J lost 4; bases outside the gene matches: 0. Looked up from germline, CDR1 is GTSNPN and CDR2 is SVGIG (reference sequence). The chain's CDR3 is CAWNRGTGELFF. CDR3 coding DNA: TGTGCCTGGAACAGGGGCACCGGGGAGCTGTTTTTT.